This T cell receptor beta chain emerged from a study of blood T cells in healthy people across ages. V shed 8 bases, J shed 4 bases, and the junction held 4 bases outside the gene matches. Germline assignment: CDR1 ENHRY and CDR2 SYGVKD. This CDR3 comprises 13 residues. The table lists this clonotype with a few counts. Combining a sample-barcoded 5' primer with a J-beta primer mix, a second PCR ran for roughly 6 to 12 cycles. Researchers report that each sample yielded at least 3 million CDR3-containing paired-end reads. TCRdb redid the calling of the 5' RACE reads with MiXCR, one entry per CDR3 protein. The table has roughly 800,000 distinct CDR3 sequences, around a quarter seen once. These data also formed part of another study, on T cells of mothers and their children. That source adds: In this cohort, donors were three healthy Caucasian mothers plus their six children. The second PCR used the M1S primer, and this primer added sample barcodes and 2-4 random nucleotides.

The source is a boy younger than 18 in good health. This chain links TRBV10-3 with TRBJ2-5, with TRBD2 identical over 10 bases. Specimen: blood. The CDR3 nucleotides read TGTGCCATCGGGAGCGGGGGGGGAGAGACCCAGTACTTC. Translated, it gives CAIGSGGGETQYF.